Below, 5 T cell receptor beta chains from the same sample are listed, as sequenced in a study of T cell changes during pregnancy in multiple sclerosis. Only in-frame clones appear in the TCRdb table, and some are missing; sequencing was by immunoSEQ multiplex PCR. The sample lists some 120,000 clones, approximately 95% occurring once. The source was peripheral blood, collected before pregnancy. The receptors come from a female donor with multiple sclerosis, enrolled in a pregnancy study.

The chain recombines TRBV2 with TRBJ2-3, with 12 bases that match TRBD2. With V trimmed by 5 bases and J by 0 bases, 6 bases remained unmatched. The CDR3 has 17 residues. In germline, CDR1 is SNHLY, CDR2 FYNNEI. The CDR3 bases are TGTGCCAGCAGTATTCTAGCGGGAGGGACAAGCACAGATACGCAGTATTTT. The encoded protein is CASSILAGGTSTDTQYF.

The chain employs TRBV7-9 and TRBJ2-2; TRBD2 is a possible D gene (6 bases). This CDR3 has 17 residues. V was clipped by 2 bases and J by 6 bases, with 19 bases between them. CDR1 is SEHNR, CDR2 FQNEAQ, per germline (reference sequence). The CDR3 region has the DNA TGTGCCAGCAGCTTACCGCCGGGACTCGGGGACTCCGGGGAGCTGTTTTTT. Its translation is CASSLPPGLGDSGELFF.

The gene calls are TRBV6-6 and TRBJ1-3; maybe TRBD1 (6 bases). Germline V gene data show CDR1 as MNHNY and CDR2 as SVGAGI (reference sequence). Trimming removed 5 bases from V and 1 base from J, with 15 bases in between. CDR3 length: 16 residues. The CDR3 coding sequence is TGTGCCAGCAGTCGCGCCAGGGGTTGGTCTGGAAACACCATATATTTT. Translated, it gives CASSRARGWSGNTIYF.

This clone was counted between two and nine times. The sample holds other DNA sequences that translate to the same CDR3. This chain links TRBV6-6 with TRBJ2-1, with unresolved D. The CDR3 contains 14 residues. Germline lookup yields CDR1 MNHNY and CDR2 SVGAGI (reference sequence). V was shortened by 0 bases and J by 3 bases, with 6 bases between the two germline ends. The CDR3 sequence: CASSYSRVYNEQFF. The CDR3 coding sequence is TGTGCCAGCAGTTACTCCCGGGTCTACAATGAGCAGTTCTTC.

The chain recombines TRBV29-1 with TRBJ1-4; possibly TRBD1 for D (5 bases). This CDR3 is built from 12 residues. From germline, CDR1 is SQVTM and CDR2 ANQGSEA. V was pared by 4 bases and J by 6 bases, with 9 bases between. In nucleotides, the CDR3 is TGCAGCGTTGGACAGAGCTATGAAAAACTGTTTTTT. Translated: CSVGQSYEKLFF.